This T cell receptor beta chain was sequenced for a study of T cells in Graves' hyperthyroidism and ophthalmopathy. From RNA transcripts, TCR beta CDR3 regions were amplified. A set of HTBI primers served as the primers for a first-round RT-PCR of the TCR CDR3. TCRdb called the multiplex PCR reads again in MiXCR, with one record for every CDR3 protein. The profile shows 600,000 to 800,000 distinct CDR3 sequences, about 35% of them singletons. The CDR3 has 13 amino acids. Per the germline V gene, CDR1 is SEHNR and CDR2 is FQNEAQ (reference sequence). The V and J ends lost 5 bases and 4 bases respectively, with 11 bases between them.

The sample consisted of blood. This receptor was obtained from a woman aged 40 to 55 with Graves' hyperthyroidism. The chain uses TRBV7-9 and TRBJ2-5; D gene unclear. DNA for the CDR3: TGTGCCAGCAGCCCGGACGGTTTAGAGACCCAGTACTTC. Residues: CASSPDGLETQYF.